These T cell receptor beta chains were read from a single sample in a study of T cell changes during pregnancy in multiple sclerosis. Some clones are missing from TCRdb's copy, which holds only in-frame ones; the method was immunoSEQ multiplex PCR. The repertoire holds tens of thousands of clones, with 91% as singletons. Sequencing used CD4+ T cells from peripheral blood mononuclear cells, obtained after pregnancy. The receptors stem from a female donor in good health, enrolled as a control in a pregnancy study. CDR3s include the opening cysteine and the closing phenylalanine or tryptophan. Rows may omit the clone size; those that give it use once, few, many or a size class.

V gene: TRBV4-2
clone size: .
J gene: TRBJ1-1
CDR3 protein: CASSQDGTPFF

V gene: TRBV30
clone size: .
J gene: TRBJ1-2
CDR3 protein: CAWSRTGRDGYTF

V gene: TRBV20-1
clone size: few
J gene: TRBJ1-2
CDR3 protein: CSVDGYTF

V gene: TRBV7-3
clone size: .
J gene: TRBJ2-3
CDR3 protein: CASSPGLSTDTQYF

V gene: TRBV7-8
clone size: .
J gene: TRBJ1-1
CDR3 protein: CASSLAGPGVNTEAFF

V gene: TRBV5-4
clone size: .
J gene: TRBJ2-3
CDR3 protein: CASSPRRGSGGDTQYF

V gene: TRBV27
clone size: once
J gene: TRBJ2-1
CDR3 protein: CASSHRAVEQFF

V gene: TRBV6-1
clone size: .
J gene: TRBJ1-5
CDR3 protein: CASSEASRRVGAAYSNQPQHF

V gene: TRBV7-2
clone size: few
J gene: TRBJ2-5
CDR3 protein: CASSYGQETQYF

V gene: TRBV6-1
clone size: .
J gene: TRBJ1-5
CDR3 protein: CASAKQGGSNQPQHF

V gene: TRBV11-2
clone size: .
J gene: TRBJ2-7
CDR3 protein: CASSLAVTSSYEQYF

V gene: TRBV10-1
clone size: .
J gene: TRBJ1-2
CDR3 protein: CASSSLVAPKF

V gene: TRBV5-1
clone size: .
J gene: TRBJ1-2
CDR3 protein: CASSLGAALNYGYTF

V gene: TRBV5-8
clone size: .
J gene: TRBJ2-7
CDR3 protein: CASSPRGFKNEQYF

V gene: TRBV1
clone size: .
J gene: TRBJ2-1
CDR3 protein: CTSRVAGGQFF

V gene: TRBV19
clone size: .
J gene: TRBJ2-7
CDR3 protein: CASSKDREDEQYF

V gene: TRBV5-5
clone size: once
J gene: TRBJ2-1
CDR3 protein: CASSLASGRAHEQFF

V gene: TRBV5-1
clone size: .
J gene: TRBJ2-1
CDR3 protein: CASSPHGTPWGNEQFF

V gene: TRBV6-6
clone size: .
J gene: TRBJ1-4
CDR3 protein: CASSRPDRGTNEKLFF

V gene: TRBV9
clone size: once
J gene: TRBJ1-1
CDR3 protein: CASSGGTLNTEAFF

V gene: TRBV7-2
clone size: .
J gene: TRBJ2-5
CDR3 protein: CATSKQGARETQYF

V gene: TRBV28
clone size: .
J gene: TRBJ2-7
CDR3 protein: CASSLTYEQYF

V gene: TRBV30
clone size: .
J gene: TRBJ2-7
CDR3 protein: CAWSSTSSYEQYF

V gene: TRBV5-1
clone size: .
J gene: TRBJ2-2
CDR3 protein: CASSSRLAGAMAGELFF

V gene: TRBV5-5
clone size: .
J gene: TRBJ2-1
CDR3 protein: CASSLLLAGSNEQFF

V gene: TRBV15
clone size: .
J gene: TRBJ1-1
CDR3 protein: CATSRNLENTEAFF

V gene: TRBV4-1
clone size: .
J gene: TRBJ2-1
CDR3 protein: CASSKIQGRPNEQFF

V gene: TRBV21-1
clone size: .
J gene: TRBJ1-1
CDR3 protein: CASSKTGGRNTEAFF

V gene: TRBV5-1
clone size: .
J gene: TRBJ2-7
CDR3 protein: CASASGADSSYEQYF

V gene: TRBV27
clone size: once
J gene: TRBJ2-2
CDR3 protein: CASSPRAGELFF

V gene: TRBV27
clone size: .
J gene: TRBJ2-2
CDR3 protein: CASSPRAGELFF

V gene: TRBV5-1
clone size: .
J gene: TRBJ2-5
CDR3 protein: CASSLEGLTSGSGETQYF

V gene: TRBV9
clone size: .
J gene: TRBJ2-1
CDR3 protein: CASSVGQQNYNEQFF

V gene: TRBV14
clone size: .
J gene: TRBJ1-2
CDR3 protein: CASSPSGGATYGYTF

V gene: TRBV10-3
clone size: .
J gene: TRBJ1-2
CDR3 protein: CAITEGQGYGYTF

V gene: TRBV5-1
clone size: .
J gene: TRBJ2-5
CDR3 protein: CASTSSGEETQYF